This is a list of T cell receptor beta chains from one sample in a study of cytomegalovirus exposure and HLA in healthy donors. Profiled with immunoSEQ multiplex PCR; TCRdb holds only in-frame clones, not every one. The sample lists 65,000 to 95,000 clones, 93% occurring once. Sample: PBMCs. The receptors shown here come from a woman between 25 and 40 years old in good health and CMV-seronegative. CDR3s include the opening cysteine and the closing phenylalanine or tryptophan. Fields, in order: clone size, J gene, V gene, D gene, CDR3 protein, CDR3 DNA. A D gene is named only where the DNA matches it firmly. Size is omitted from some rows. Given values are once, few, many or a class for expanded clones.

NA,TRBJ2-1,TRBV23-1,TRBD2,CASSHSGALRYLGEQFF,TGCGCCAGCAGTCATAGCGGGGCCCTACGATATTTAGGGGAGCAGTTCTTC
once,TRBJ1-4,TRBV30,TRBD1,CAYSLGQGGGKLFF,TGTGCCTACTCGTTGGGACAGGGGGGCGGAAAACTGTTTTTT
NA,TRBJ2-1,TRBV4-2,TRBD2,CASSQDEIAGEIYNEQFF,TGTGCCAGCAGCCAAGATGAAATTGCGGGGGAAATCTACAATGAGCAGTTCTTC
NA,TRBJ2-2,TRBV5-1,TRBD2,CASSPDPSSGRNTGELFF,TGCGCCAGCAGCCCCGACCCATCTAGCGGGAGGAACACCGGGGAGCTGTTTTTT
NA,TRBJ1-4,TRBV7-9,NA,CASYHTGQGYEKLFF,TGTGCCAGCTACCATACAGGGCAGGGCTATGAAAAACTGTTTTTT
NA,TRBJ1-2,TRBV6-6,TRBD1,CASSRTGTYGYTF,TGTGCCAGCAGCCGGACAGGGACCTATGGCTACACCTTC
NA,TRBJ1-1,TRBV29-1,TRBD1,CSVFDRGDTEAFF,TGCAGCGTTTTCGACAGGGGCGACACTGAAGCTTTCTTT
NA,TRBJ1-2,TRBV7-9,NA,CASSPNLGGANYGYTF,TGTGCCAGCAGCCCCAACCTTGGGGGCGCGAACTATGGCTACACCTTC
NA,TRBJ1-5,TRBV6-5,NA,CASSYSRQLNQPQHF,TGTGCCAGCAGTTACTCTAGACAGCTAAATCAGCCCCAGCATTTT
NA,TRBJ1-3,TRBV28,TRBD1,CATSGGHLSGNTIYF,TGTGCCACCTCAGGGGGCCATCTCTCTGGAAACACCATATATTTT
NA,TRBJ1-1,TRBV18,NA,CASSPSNQGGGTEAFF,TGTGCCAGCTCACCTTCGAATCAGGGAGGGGGCACTGAAGCTTTCTTT
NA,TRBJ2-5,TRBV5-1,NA,CASRTGETQYF,TGCGCCAGCAGGACCGGGGAGACCCAGTACTTC
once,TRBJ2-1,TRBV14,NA,CASRGAGHNEQFF,TGTGCCAGCAGGGGGGCGGGCCACAATGAGCAGTTCTTC
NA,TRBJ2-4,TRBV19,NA,CASSIGGSKNIQYF,TGTGCCAGTAGTATAGGAGGGTCCAAAAACATTCAGTACTTC
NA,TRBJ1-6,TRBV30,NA,CAWSLDSSSPLHF,TGTGCCTGGAGTCTGGACTCCTCATCACCCCTCCACTTT
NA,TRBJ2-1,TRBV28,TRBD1,CASSSSGTGSDEQFF,TGTGCCAGCAGTTCGTCCGGGACAGGGAGCGATGAGCAGTTCTTC
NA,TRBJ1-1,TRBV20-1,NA,CSAKRSRAAFF,TGCAGTGCTAAGAGGTCCCGTGCGGCTTTCTTT
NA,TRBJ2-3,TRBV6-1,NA,CASRETSTDTQYF,TGTGCCAGCAGAGAGACTAGCACAGATACGCAGTATTTT
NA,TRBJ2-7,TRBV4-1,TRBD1,CASSQNDRASSYEQYF,TGCGCCAGCAGCCAAAACGACAGGGCAAGCTCCTACGAGCAGTACTTC
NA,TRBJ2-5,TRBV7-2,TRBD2,CASSPGLAGVTYQETQYF,TGTGCCAGCAGCCCCGGACTAGCGGGGGTGACGTACCAAGAGACCCAGTACTTC
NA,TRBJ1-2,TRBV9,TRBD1,CASSYRTGEYGYTF,TGTGCCAGCAGCTACCGGACAGGGGAATATGGCTACACCTTC
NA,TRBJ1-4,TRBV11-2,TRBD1,CASGARGLTNEKLFF,TGTGCCAGCGGGGCCAGGGGGCTAACTAATGAAAAACTGTTTTTT
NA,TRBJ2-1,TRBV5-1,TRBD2,CASSFASGSYNEQFF,TGCGCCAGCAGCTTTGCTAGCGGGAGTTACAATGAGCAGTTCTTC
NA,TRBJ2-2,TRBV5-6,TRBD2,CASSRLAGTGELFF,TGTGCCAGCAGCAGACTAGCGGGCACCGGGGAGCTGTTTTTT
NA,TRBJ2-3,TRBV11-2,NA,CASSSPSTDTQYF,TGTGCCAGCAGCTCCCCTAGCACAGATACGCAGTATTTT
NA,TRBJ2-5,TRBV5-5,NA,CASSSGTSETQYF,TGTGCCAGCAGTTCCGGGACTTCGGAGACCCAGTACTTC
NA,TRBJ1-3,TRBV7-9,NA,CASSLPSDSFGGNTIYF,TGTGCCAGCAGCCTACCCTCCGACAGTTTTGGGGGAAACACCATATATTTT
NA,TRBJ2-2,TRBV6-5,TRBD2,CASRSGTSRTGELFF,TGTGCCAGCAGATCCGGGACTAGTAGAACCGGGGAGCTGTTTTTT
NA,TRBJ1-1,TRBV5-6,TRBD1,CASSTGTVMNTEAFF,TGTGCCAGCAGCACGGGGACAGTAATGAACACTGAAGCTTTCTTT
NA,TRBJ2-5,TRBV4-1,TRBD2,CASSPEAASGVETQYF,TGCGCCAGCAGCCCCGAGGCGGCTAGCGGGGTCGAGACCCAGTACTTC
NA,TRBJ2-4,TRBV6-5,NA,CASSYGGTQENIQYF,TGTGCCAGCAGTTACGGAGGTACGCAAGAAAACATTCAGTACTTC
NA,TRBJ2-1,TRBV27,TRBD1,CASSLGTGGNEQFF,TGTGCCAGCAGTTTGGGTACAGGGGGCAATGAGCAGTTCTTC
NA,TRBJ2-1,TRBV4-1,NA,CASSQVVSGTGYNEQFF,TGCGCCAGCAGCCAGGTCGTTAGCGGTACAGGCTACAATGAGCAGTTCTTC
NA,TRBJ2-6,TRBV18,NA,CASSPNRGGSGANVLTF,TGTGCCAGCTCACCTAACAGGGGAGGTTCTGGGGCCAACGTCCTGACTTTC
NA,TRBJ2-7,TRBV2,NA,CASRPSASSYEQYF,TGTGCCAGCAGGCCTAGCGCCAGCTCCTACGAGCAGTACTTC
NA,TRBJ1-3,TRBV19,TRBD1,CASSALQGARGNTIYF,TGTGCCAGTAGTGCCTTACAGGGGGCCCGTGGAAACACCATATATTTT
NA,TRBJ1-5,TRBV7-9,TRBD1,CASSVRQGVNGNQPQHF,TGTGCCAGCAGCGTTAGACAGGGGGTCAACGGCAATCAGCCCCAGCATTTT
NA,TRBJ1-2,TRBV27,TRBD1,CASSPISGQGSYGYTF,TGTGCCAGCAGCCCCATATCCGGACAGGGGAGCTATGGCTACACCTTC
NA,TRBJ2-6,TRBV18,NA,CASSTRSSGANVLTF,TGTGCCAGCTCAACAAGGAGCTCTGGGGCCAACGTCCTGACTTTC
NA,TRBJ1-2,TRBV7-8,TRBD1,CASSLGRADRGYGYTF,TGTGCCAGCAGCTTAGGTCGGGCGGACAGGGGCTATGGCTACACCTTC
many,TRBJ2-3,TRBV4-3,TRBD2,CASSQERGGADTQYF,TGCGCCAGCAGCCAAGAGCGGGGGGGAGCAGATACGCAGTATTTT
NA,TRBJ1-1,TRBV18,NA,CASSHDSLNTEAFF,TGTGCCAGCTCACATGACAGCCTGAACACTGAAGCTTTCTTT
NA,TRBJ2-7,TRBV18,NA,CASSPTQYEQYF,TGTGCCAGCTCACCTACACAGTACGAGCAGTACTTC
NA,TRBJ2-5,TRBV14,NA,CASSQVRRGTQYF,TGTGCCAGCAGCCAAGTCCGCCGCGGGACCCAGTACTTC
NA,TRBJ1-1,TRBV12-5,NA,CASGLSEATEAFF,TGTGCTAGTGGTTTGTCCGAGGCCACTGAAGCTTTCTTT
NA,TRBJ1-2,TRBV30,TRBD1,CACTHRTGTGSGYTF,TGTGCCTGTACCCATCGGACAGGCACGGGGTCTGGCTACACCTTC
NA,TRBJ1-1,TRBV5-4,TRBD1,CASSVQGPVSEAFF,TGTGCCAGCAGTGTACAGGGGCCGGTCTCGGAAGCTTTCTTT
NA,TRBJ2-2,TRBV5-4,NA,CASSLLGLGNTGELFF,TGTGCCAGCAGCTTGCTGGGACTCGGGAACACCGGGGAGCTGTTTTTT
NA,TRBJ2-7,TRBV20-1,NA,CSATLAYEQYF,TGCAGTGCTACCTTAGCTTACGAGCAGTACTTC
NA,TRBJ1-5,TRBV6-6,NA,CASSLVGGSNQPQHF,TGTGCCAGCAGCTTGGTGGGGGGAAGCAATCAGCCCCAGCATTTT
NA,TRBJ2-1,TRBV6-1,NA,CASSENEQFF,TGTGCCAGCAGCGAGAATGAGCAGTTCTTC
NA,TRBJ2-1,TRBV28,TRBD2,CASSPPGTSSSKQFF,TGTGCCAGCAGTCCCCCGGGGACTAGCTCGTCGAAGCAGTTCTTC
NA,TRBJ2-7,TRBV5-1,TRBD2,CASSAASGSNEQYF,TGCGCCAGCAGCGCCGCTAGCGGCAGCAACGAGCAGTACTTC
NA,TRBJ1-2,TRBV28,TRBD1,CASYPSGQGFGGYTF,TGTGCCAGCTACCCCTCCGGACAGGGGTTTGGCGGCTACACCTTC
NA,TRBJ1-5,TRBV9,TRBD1,CASSSSGQGLDQPQHF,TGTGCCAGCAGCTCATCGGGACAGGGATTGGATCAGCCCCAGCATTTT
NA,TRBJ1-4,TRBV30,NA,CAWSVSGVDEKLFF,TGTGCCTGGAGTGTCTCAGGGGTGGATGAAAAACTGTTTTTT
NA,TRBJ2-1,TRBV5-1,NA,CASSLAGGRGLNEQFF,TGCGCCAGCAGCTTGGCGGGGGGCAGGGGTTTGAATGAGCAGTTCTTC
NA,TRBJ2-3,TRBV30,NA,CAWSEGRGADTQYF,TGTGCCTGGAGTGAGGGGCGGGGAGCAGATACGCAGTATTTT
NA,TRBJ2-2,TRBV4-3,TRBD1,CASSPYTGGNTGELFF,TGCGCCAGCAGCCCATACACAGGGGGGAACACCGGGGAGCTGTTTTTT
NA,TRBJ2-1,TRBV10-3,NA,CAIKGGVPYNEQFF,TGTGCCATCAAAGGGGGAGTGCCCTACAATGAGCAGTTCTTC